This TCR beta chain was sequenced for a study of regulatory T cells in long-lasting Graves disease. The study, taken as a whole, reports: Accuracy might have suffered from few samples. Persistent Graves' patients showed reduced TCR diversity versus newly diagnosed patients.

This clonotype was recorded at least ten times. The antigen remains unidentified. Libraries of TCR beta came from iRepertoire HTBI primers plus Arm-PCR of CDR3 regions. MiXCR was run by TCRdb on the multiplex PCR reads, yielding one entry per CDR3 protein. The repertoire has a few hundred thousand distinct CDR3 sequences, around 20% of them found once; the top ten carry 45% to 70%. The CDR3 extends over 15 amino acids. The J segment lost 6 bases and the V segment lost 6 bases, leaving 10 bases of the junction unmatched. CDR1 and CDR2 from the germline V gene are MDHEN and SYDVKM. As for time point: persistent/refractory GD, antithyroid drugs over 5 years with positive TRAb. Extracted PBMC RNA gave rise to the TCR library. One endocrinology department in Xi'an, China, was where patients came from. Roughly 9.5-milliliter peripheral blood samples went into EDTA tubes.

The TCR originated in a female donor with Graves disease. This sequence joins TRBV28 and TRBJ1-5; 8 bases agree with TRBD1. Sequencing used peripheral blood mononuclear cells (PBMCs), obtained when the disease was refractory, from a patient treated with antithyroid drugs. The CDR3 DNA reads TGTGCCAGCAGCCTTGGACAGGGTATGGGTCAGCCCCAGCATTTT. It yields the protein CASSLGQGMGQPQHF.